This T cell receptor (beta chain) came from a study of cytomegalovirus exposure and HLA in healthy donors. Study-level results: TCR beta sequences numbering roughly 16,000 were associated with HLA alleles at 0.05 false discovery rate in a later analysis.

Germline V gene sequence: CDR1 SGHDN, CDR2 FVKESK. This CDR3 region has 14 residues. Trimming took 7 bases from V and 2 from J; bases not matched to a gene: 5. The PCR had 60 Vbeta and 13 Jbeta primers. Libraries were prepared by immunoSEQ multiplex PCR; TCRdb keeps only in-frame clonotypes and omits some of them. Of about 210,000 clones detected, roughly 90% appear once; the ten largest clones hold roughly 0.98%. This clone was recorded only once. Its antigen is not identified. What was sequenced was PBMCs. This TCR came from a boy between 2 and 10 years old in good health and CMV-seronegative. The V and J genes are TRBV14 and TRBJ2-1, with 7 positions matching TRBD1. The chain's CDR3 is CASTRQGAYNEQFF. CDR3 coding DNA: TGTGCCAGCACCCGACAGGGTGCCTACAATGAGCAGTTCTTC.